The 25 T cell receptor beta chains listed next were all sequenced from one sample in a study of cytomegalovirus exposure and HLA in healthy donors. It was with 60 Vbeta and 13 Jbeta primers that the PCR ran. Produced via immunoSEQ multiplex PCR; TCRdb's table is partial and in-frame only. The sample data list 100,000 to 150,000 clones. Sample: PBMCs. The receptor set was obtained from a man aged 40-50 years in good health and CMV-seronegative.

V gene TRBV19 combines with J gene TRBJ2-6, with 8 bases matching TRBD1. CDR3 length: 19 amino acids. Per the germline V gene, CDR1 is LNHDA and CDR2 is SQIVND (reference sequence). Trimming at V came to 7 bases and at J to 0 bases, leaving 14 bases not matched to a gene. The chain's CDR3 is CASNPFTGQEISGANVLTF. The CDR3 DNA follows: TGTGCCAGTAATCCGTTTACGGGACAGGAGATCTCTGGGGCCAACGTCCTGACTTTC.

The V call is TRBV27, the J call TRBJ2-7; the match to TRBD1 covers 10 bases. There are 14 residues in the CDR3. CDR1 is MNHEY, CDR2 SMNVEV, per germline (reference sequence). Trimming removed 5 bases from V and 3 bases from J; junction bases left unmatched: 4. CDR3 nucleotide sequence: TGTGCCAGCAGTAGACAGGGGGCTCTCTACGAGCAGTACTTC. Protein product: CASSRQGALYEQYF.

The chain uses TRBV6-1 and TRBJ2-7, with TRBD2 matching over 10 bases. V gave up 4 bases and J gave up 2 bases; unmatched junction bases: 5. This CDR3 is built from 15 residues. The germline V gene encodes CDR1 MNHNS and CDR2 SASEGT. CDR3 protein: CASSAGLAEPYEQYF. The CDR3 DNA is TGTGCCAGCAGTGCCGGACTAGCGGAACCCTACGAGCAGTACTTC.

The rearrangement links TRBV11-1 to TRBJ2-5, with 7 bases lining up with TRBD2. CDR1 and CDR2 (germline): SGHAT, FQDESV (reference sequence). There are 13 residues in the CDR3. The junction had 3 bases not matched to a gene; V was cut back by 6 bases and J by 2 bases. The CDR3 nucleotides are TGTGCCAGCAGGCTAGCGGCGCAAGAGACCCAGTACTTC. This translates into CASRLAAQETQYF. The whole variable domain, remainder taken from reference TRBV11-1 and TRBJ2-5, is EAEVAQSPRYKITEKSQAVAFWCDPISGHATLYWYRQILGQGPELLVQFQDESVVDDSQLPKDRFSAERLKGVDSTLKIQPAELGDSAMYLCASRLAAQETQYFGPGTRLLVL.

The chain is built from TRBV5-1 and TRBJ2-7, with 8 bases aligning to TRBD1. The CDR3 loop spans 14 amino acids. Germline assignment: CDR1 SGHRS and CDR2 YFSETQ. Trimming cost V 4 bases and J 3 bases; bases outside gene matches: 6. The DNA of the CDR3 is TGCGCCAGCAGCCGCACCGGGACAGGCTACGAGCAGTACTTC. Protein sequence: CASSRTGTGYEQYF.

This chain connects TRBV5-1 to TRBJ1-5; D ambiguous. V was trimmed by 0 bases and J by 5 bases, leaving 12 bases between them. CDR1 and CDR2 from the germline V gene are SGHRS and YFSETQ. The CDR3 is 15 residues long. CDR3 DNA: TGCGCCAGCAGCTTGGCCGGAGGGAACTATCAGCCCCAGCATTTT. It translates to CASSLAGGNYQPQHF.

The rearrangement uses TRBV9 and TRBJ2-2, with 9 bases matching TRBD1. The V and J ends lost 2 bases and 3 bases, in that order; junction bases with no gene match: 2. The germline V gene has CDR1 SGDLS and CDR2 YYNGEE. The CDR3 has 15 residues. The CDR3 bases are TGTGCCAGCAGCGTTCGGACAGGGGACACCGGGGAGCTGTTTTTT. Protein product: CASSVRTGDTGELFF.

CDR3 amino acids: CSAVDRDPLYF. DNA of the CDR3: TGCAGTGCTGTAGACAGGGATCCCCTGTACTTC. V usage is TRBV20-1 and J usage is TRBJ2-7; 7 bases are a match to TRBD1. The V gene end was trimmed by 5 bases and the J gene end by 12 bases; junction bases not matched to a gene: 10. CDR1 DFQATT and CDR2 SNEGSKA come from the germline V gene (reference sequence). This CDR3 spans 11 amino acids.

The V and J genes are TRBV19 and TRBJ2-3, with 11 positions matching TRBD2. Germline V gene sequence: CDR1 LNHDA, CDR2 SQIVND (reference sequence). This CDR3 region has 16 residues. V shed 3 bases, J shed 1 base, and the junction held 3 bases outside the gene matches. DNA for the CDR3: TGTGCCAGTAGTATCCCGACTAGCGGGGGCACAGATACGCAGTATTTT. Its translation: CASSIPTSGGTDTQYF.

The chain joins TRBV7-8 to TRBJ1-2; D gene uncertain. Germline-derived CDR1 and CDR2 are SGHVS and FQNEAQ. The CDR3 spans 13 residues. The V and J ends lost 2 bases and 6 bases respectively, with 10 bases between them. CDR3 residues: CASSLSPSDGYTF. CDR3 coding DNA: TGTGCCAGCAGCTTATCACCGTCGGATGGCTACACCTTC. Full variable domain (remainder filled in from reference TRBV7-8 and TRBJ1-2): GAGVSQSPRYKVAKRGQDVALRCDPISGHVSLFWYQQALGQGPEFLTYFQNEAQLDKSGLPSDRFFAERPEGSVSTLKIQRTQQEDSAVYLCASSLSPSDGYTFGSGTRLTVV.

V is TRBV2 and J is TRBJ1-3; D is undetermined. Germline lookup yields CDR1 SNHLY and CDR2 FYNNEI. The ends were cut back, 6 bases at V and 1 base at J, with 16 bases in the middle. The CDR3 sequence is 16 residues long. CDR3 loop: CASRLEFTISGNTIYF. The CDR3 nucleotides read TGTGCCAGCAGGCTAGAATTTACTATTTCTGGAAACACCATATATTTT.

The rearrangement joins TRBV11-3 to TRBJ2-3; perhaps TRBD1 as D (5 bases). V lost 5 bases and J lost 2, with 11 bases in between. Germline V gene lookup returns CDR1 SGHNT and CDR2 YENEEA. This CDR3 region has 14 residues. The CDR3 sequence: CASSRWGFTDTQYF. The CDR3, as DNA: TGTGCCAGCAGCCGATGGGGCTTCACAGATACGCAGTATTTT.

The J gene is TRBJ2-7, the V gene TRBV11-2, with D possibly being TRBD2 (7 bases). Trimming stripped 5 bases from V and 3 bases from J, with 17 bases between. CDR1 SGHAT and CDR2 FQNNGV come from the germline V gene. CDR3 length: 15 residues. The DNA for the CDR3 is TGTGCCAGCAGCCCCGGGGCGGGGGCACACTACGAGCAGTACTTC. It translates to CASSPGAGAHYEQYF.

The chain uses TRBV6-4 and TRBJ2-1, with 7 bases aligning to TRBD2. Trimming removed 3 bases from V and 8 bases from J; junction bases left unmatched: 16. The germline V gene has CDR1 MRHNA and CDR2 SNTAGT. The CDR3 consists of 17 residues. CDR3 sequence reads: CASSEFGEGSYVDEQFF. DNA for the CDR3: TGTGCCAGCAGTGAATTCGGGGAGGGCTCCTACGTCGATGAGCAGTTCTTC.

About this clone itself: Other DNA sequences in the same sample also yield this CDR3. The chain carries TRBV6-5 and TRBJ2-7, with D possibly being TRBD1 (5 bases). The CDR3 is 14 residues long. Trimming left V 2 bases short and J 4 bases short, with 12 bases between. Germline CDR1 reads MNHEY; CDR2 reads SVGAGI. CDR3 loop: CASSYGRQGYEQYF. The CDR3 nucleotides are TGTGCCAGCAGTTACGGCCGGCAGGGATACGAGCAGTACTTC.

J is TRBJ2-1 and V is TRBV7-2; 8 bases are shared with TRBD2. This CDR3 is 15 amino acids long. V gave up 5 bases and J gave up 2 bases; unmatched junction bases: 5. Looked up from germline, CDR1 is SGHTA and CDR2 is FQGNSA. CDR3 region: CASSGGRGAYNEQFF. DNA for the CDR3: TGTGCCAGCAGCGGGGGGCGGGGGGCCTACAATGAGCAGTTCTTC.

The chain couples TRBV11-3 to TRBJ1-1; TRBD1 matches at 10 bases. Germline lookup yields CDR1 SGHNT and CDR2 YENEEA. The CDR3 covers 16 residues. Losses at the gene ends were 5 bases for V and 5 bases for J; bases not matched to a gene: 11. CDR3 bases: TGTGCCAGCAGCCCGGGGACAGGGGAGAGTCGGACTGAAGCTTTCTTT. As protein: CASSPGTGESRTEAFF. Variable domain in full (rest from reference TRBV11-3 and TRBJ1-1): EAGVVQSPRYKIIEKKQPVAFWCNPISGHNTLYWYLQNLGQGPELLIRYENEEAVDDSQLPKDRFSAERLKGVDSTLKIQPAELGDSAVYLCASSPGTGESRTEAFFGQGTRLTVV.

The chain uses TRBV5-5 and TRBJ2-7; 11 nucleotides align to TRBD2. Trimming took 4 bases from V and 5 from J; bases not matched to a gene: 8. This CDR3 contains 15 residues. CDR1 is SGHKS and CDR2 is YYEKEE in the germline V gene (reference sequence). Here the CDR3 DNA reads TGTGCCAGCAGCCCCTCTAGCGGGAGGCTACACGAGCAGTACTTC. This codes for CASSPSSGRLHEQYF. Based on the CDR3 plus reference TRBV5-5 and TRBJ2-7, the full variable domain is DAGVTQSPTHLIKTRGQQVTLRCSPISGHKSVSWYQQVLGQGPQFIFQYYEKEERGRGNFPDRFSARQFPNYSSELNVNALLLGDSALYLCASSPSSGRLHEQYFGPGTRLTVT.

The rearrangement uses TRBV11-3 and TRBJ2-2, with 13 bases identical to TRBD2. The length of the CDR3 is 17 residues. The J segment lost 6 bases and the V segment lost 0 bases, leaving 4 bases of the junction unmatched. Germline V gives CDR1 SGHNT, CDR2 YENEEA. This chain's CDR3 is CASSLELAGGHSGELFF. Written as DNA, the CDR3 is TGTGCCAGCAGCTTAGAACTAGCGGGAGGGCATTCCGGGGAGCTGTTTTTT.

Comments on this clone: Other DNA sequences in the sample encode the same CDR3. The genes are TRBV6-4 and TRBJ2-3; 8 nucleotides match TRBD2. The V gene end was trimmed by 0 bases and the J gene end by 4 bases; junction bases not matched to a gene: 3. The CDR3 runs to 15 residues. Per germline, CDR1 MRHNA and CDR2 SNTAGT. The CDR3 DNA sequence: TGTGCCAGCAGTGACTCGACGGGAGGGCCAGATACGCAGTATTTT. Its translation is CASSDSTGGPDTQYF.

The chain combines TRBV14 with TRBJ2-2, with D perhaps matching TRBD1 (6 bases). Trimming removed 1 base at V and 1 base at J, with 13 bases between. Germline CDR1 is SGHDN and CDR2 is FVKESK. The CDR3 is 17 residues long. The CDR3 reads CASSQVGRGMNTGELFF. The DNA of the CDR3 is TGTGCCAGCAGCCAAGTGGGCAGGGGAATGAACACCGGGGAGCTGTTTTTT.

The chain carries TRBV7-9 and TRBJ1-2; maybe TRBD1 (5 bases). The CDR3 runs 15 residues. Germline-derived CDR1 and CDR2 are SEHNR and FQNEAQ (reference sequence). The V end lost 2 bases, the J end lost 7 bases, and 17 bases lay between the germline ends. The CDR3 DNA reads as TGTGCCAGCAGCTTACAAGGGGTCCCGCTTCGTGGCTACACCTTC. Amino acid sequence: CASSLQGVPLRGYTF.

The CDR3 protein is CASSKQGAYGETQYF. The DNA for the CDR3 is TGTGCCAGCAGTAAACAGGGGGCGTACGGAGAGACCCAGTACTTC. The chain uses TRBV9 and TRBJ2-5; the match to TRBD1 covers 9 bases. Losses at the gene ends were 5 bases for V and 4 bases for J; bases not matched to a gene: 9. Germline V gene data show CDR1 as SGDLS and CDR2 as YYNGEE. The CDR3 totals 15 residues.

The genes are TRBV2 and TRBJ2-7; D gene unclear. Trimming took 7 bases from V and 4 from J, leaving 5 bases between them. CDR1 is SNHLY and CDR2 is FYNNEI in the germline V gene. There are 10 residues in the CDR3. For the CDR3, the DNA is TGTGCCAGCACCAGGTACGAGCAGTACTTC. Its translation is CASTRYEQYF.

The chain couples TRBV7-2 to TRBJ2-5; D not certain. The ends were cut back, 2 bases at V and 2 bases at J, with 6 bases in the middle. The germline V gene has CDR1 SGHTA and CDR2 FQGNSA. The length of the CDR3 is 13 residues. The CDR3 sequence: CASSLLSQETQYF. The CDR3 DNA is TGTGCCAGCAGCTTACTGTCGCAAGAGACCCAGTACTTC.